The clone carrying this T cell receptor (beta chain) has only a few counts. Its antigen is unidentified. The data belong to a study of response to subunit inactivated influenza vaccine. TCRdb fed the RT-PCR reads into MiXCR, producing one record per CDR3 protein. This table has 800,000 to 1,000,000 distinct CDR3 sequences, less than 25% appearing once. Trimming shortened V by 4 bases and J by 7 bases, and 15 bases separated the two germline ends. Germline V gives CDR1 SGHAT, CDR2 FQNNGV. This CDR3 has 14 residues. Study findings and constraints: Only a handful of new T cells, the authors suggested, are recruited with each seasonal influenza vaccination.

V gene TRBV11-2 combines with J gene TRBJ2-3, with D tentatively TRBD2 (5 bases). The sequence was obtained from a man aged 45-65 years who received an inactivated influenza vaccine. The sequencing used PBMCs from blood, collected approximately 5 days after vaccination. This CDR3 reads CASSSIRRLHTQYF. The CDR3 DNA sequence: TGTGCCAGCAGCTCAATCAGGAGGCTCCATACGCAGTATTTT. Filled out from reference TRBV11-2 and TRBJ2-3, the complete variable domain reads EAGVAQSPRYKIIEKRQSVAFWCNPISGHATLYWYQQILGQGPKLLIQFQNNGVVDDSQLPKDRFSAERLKGVDSTLKIQPAKLEDSAVYLCASSSIRRLHTQYFGPGTRLTVL.